The T cell receptor beta chain described here comes from a study of T cells in Graves' hyperthyroidism and ophthalmopathy. Amplification of TCR beta CDR3 regions was performed using RNA transcripts as template. Initially, a first-round RT-PCR of the TCR CDR3 employed the HTBI primer set. TCRdb analysed the multiplex PCR reads with MiXCR anew, one entry per CDR3 protein. This repertoire shows about 540,000 distinct CDR3 sequences, about 43% found once; its top ten account for about 7.8%. V lost 7 bases and J 8 bases, leaving 14 bases between the germline ends. The CDR3 extends over 13 amino acids. Germline values: CDR1 ENHRY, CDR2 SYGVKD.

The sample comprised peripheral blood or thyroid tissue (not recorded which). This clonotype was sampled from a woman under 30 with Graves' hyperthyroidism. This chain connects TRBV10-3 to TRBJ1-4, with D possibly matching TRBD1 (5 bases). CDR3 coding DNA: TGTGCCATCACCGAAGGGACCCAAGAAAAACTGTTTTTT. As protein: CAITEGTQEKLFF.